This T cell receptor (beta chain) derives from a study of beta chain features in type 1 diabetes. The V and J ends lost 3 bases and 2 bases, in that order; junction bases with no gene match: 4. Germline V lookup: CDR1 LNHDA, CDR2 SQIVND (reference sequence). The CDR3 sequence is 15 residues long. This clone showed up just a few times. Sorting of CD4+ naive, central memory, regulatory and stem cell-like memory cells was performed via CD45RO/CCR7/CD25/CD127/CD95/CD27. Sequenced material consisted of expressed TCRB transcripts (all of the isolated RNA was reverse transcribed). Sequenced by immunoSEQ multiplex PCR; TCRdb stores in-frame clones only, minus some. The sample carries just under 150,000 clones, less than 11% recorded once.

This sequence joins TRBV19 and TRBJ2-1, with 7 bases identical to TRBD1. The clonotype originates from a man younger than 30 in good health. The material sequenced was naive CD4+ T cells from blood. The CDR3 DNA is TGTGCCAGTAGTATTGAGGGGGCCCCCTACAATGAGCAGTTCTTC. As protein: CASSIEGAPYNEQFF.